The T cell receptor beta chain described here comes from a study of cytotoxic CD8 clonotypes in ibrutinib-treated CLL. Study at large: Samples averaged roughly 260,000 productive templates and 90,000 to 100,000 productive rearrangements. Overall study results and limits: Clonality (at baseline) was higher than in age-matched healthy donors and tracked circulating CD8+ T-cell counts. Public clonotypes, found uncommonly, either contracted or stayed stable on treatment.

With cryopreserved PBMCs as the source, 2 to 2.5 micrograms of genomic DNA went to TCR beta libraries. The germline CDR1 and CDR2 sequences are SEHNR and FQNEAQ (reference sequence). Trimming took 11 bases from V and 0 from J, leaving 13 bases between them. The CDR3 consists of 13 residues. Regarding this clone: Its matching antigen is unknown.

Data came from immunoSEQ multiplex PCR; TCRdb stores just in-frame clones and leaves some out. The data hold approximately 35,000 clones, with 70% to 75% observed a single time. This TCR came from a human donor with chronic lymphocytic leukemia. This specimen was PBMCs, taken at disease progression, from a patient treated with ibrutinib. V usage is TRBV7-9 and J usage is TRBJ1-2; D ambiguous. The CDR3 protein is CAAHGPTNYGYTF. The CDR3 nucleotides read TGTGCCGCACACGGCCCTACTAACTATGGCTACACCTTC.